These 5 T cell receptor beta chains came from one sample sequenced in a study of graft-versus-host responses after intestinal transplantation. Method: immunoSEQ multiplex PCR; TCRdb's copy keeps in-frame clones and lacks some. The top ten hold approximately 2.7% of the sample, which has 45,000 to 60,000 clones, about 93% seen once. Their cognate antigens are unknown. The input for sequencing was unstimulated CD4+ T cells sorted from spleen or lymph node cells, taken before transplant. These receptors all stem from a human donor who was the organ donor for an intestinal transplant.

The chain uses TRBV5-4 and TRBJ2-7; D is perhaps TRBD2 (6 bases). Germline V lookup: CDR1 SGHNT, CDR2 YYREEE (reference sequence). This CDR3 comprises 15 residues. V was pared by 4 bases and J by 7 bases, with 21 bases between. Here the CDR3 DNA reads TGTGCCAGCAGCCCCCGCGGGACCCAAATGGGGGAGCAGTACTTC. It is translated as CASSPRGTQMGEQYF.

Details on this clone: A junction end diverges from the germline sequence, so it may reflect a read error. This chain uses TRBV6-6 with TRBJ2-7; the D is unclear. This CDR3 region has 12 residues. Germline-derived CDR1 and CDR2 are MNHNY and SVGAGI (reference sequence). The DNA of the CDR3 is TGTGACAGCAGGCACCCAACCTACGAGCAGTACTTC. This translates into CDSRHPTYEQYF.

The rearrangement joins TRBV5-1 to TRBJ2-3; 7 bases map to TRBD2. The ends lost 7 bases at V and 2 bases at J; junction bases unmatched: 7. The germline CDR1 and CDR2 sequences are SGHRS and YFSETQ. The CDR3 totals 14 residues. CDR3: CASLRAGPTDTQYF. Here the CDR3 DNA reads TGCGCCAGCCTAAGAGCGGGACCCACAGATACGCAGTATTTT.

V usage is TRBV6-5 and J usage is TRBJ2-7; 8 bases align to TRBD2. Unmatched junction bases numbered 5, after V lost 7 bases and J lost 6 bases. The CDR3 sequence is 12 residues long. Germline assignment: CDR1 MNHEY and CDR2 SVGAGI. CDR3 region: CASNLREAEQYF. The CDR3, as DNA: TGTGCCAGCAATCTGCGGGAGGCCGAGCAGTACTTC.

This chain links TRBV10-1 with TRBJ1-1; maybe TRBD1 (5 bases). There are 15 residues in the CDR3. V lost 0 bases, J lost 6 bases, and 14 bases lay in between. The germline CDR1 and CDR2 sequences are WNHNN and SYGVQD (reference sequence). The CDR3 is CASSESPGPEAEAFF. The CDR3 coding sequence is TGCGCCAGCAGTGAGTCTCCAGGGCCAGAAGCTGAAGCTTTCTTT.